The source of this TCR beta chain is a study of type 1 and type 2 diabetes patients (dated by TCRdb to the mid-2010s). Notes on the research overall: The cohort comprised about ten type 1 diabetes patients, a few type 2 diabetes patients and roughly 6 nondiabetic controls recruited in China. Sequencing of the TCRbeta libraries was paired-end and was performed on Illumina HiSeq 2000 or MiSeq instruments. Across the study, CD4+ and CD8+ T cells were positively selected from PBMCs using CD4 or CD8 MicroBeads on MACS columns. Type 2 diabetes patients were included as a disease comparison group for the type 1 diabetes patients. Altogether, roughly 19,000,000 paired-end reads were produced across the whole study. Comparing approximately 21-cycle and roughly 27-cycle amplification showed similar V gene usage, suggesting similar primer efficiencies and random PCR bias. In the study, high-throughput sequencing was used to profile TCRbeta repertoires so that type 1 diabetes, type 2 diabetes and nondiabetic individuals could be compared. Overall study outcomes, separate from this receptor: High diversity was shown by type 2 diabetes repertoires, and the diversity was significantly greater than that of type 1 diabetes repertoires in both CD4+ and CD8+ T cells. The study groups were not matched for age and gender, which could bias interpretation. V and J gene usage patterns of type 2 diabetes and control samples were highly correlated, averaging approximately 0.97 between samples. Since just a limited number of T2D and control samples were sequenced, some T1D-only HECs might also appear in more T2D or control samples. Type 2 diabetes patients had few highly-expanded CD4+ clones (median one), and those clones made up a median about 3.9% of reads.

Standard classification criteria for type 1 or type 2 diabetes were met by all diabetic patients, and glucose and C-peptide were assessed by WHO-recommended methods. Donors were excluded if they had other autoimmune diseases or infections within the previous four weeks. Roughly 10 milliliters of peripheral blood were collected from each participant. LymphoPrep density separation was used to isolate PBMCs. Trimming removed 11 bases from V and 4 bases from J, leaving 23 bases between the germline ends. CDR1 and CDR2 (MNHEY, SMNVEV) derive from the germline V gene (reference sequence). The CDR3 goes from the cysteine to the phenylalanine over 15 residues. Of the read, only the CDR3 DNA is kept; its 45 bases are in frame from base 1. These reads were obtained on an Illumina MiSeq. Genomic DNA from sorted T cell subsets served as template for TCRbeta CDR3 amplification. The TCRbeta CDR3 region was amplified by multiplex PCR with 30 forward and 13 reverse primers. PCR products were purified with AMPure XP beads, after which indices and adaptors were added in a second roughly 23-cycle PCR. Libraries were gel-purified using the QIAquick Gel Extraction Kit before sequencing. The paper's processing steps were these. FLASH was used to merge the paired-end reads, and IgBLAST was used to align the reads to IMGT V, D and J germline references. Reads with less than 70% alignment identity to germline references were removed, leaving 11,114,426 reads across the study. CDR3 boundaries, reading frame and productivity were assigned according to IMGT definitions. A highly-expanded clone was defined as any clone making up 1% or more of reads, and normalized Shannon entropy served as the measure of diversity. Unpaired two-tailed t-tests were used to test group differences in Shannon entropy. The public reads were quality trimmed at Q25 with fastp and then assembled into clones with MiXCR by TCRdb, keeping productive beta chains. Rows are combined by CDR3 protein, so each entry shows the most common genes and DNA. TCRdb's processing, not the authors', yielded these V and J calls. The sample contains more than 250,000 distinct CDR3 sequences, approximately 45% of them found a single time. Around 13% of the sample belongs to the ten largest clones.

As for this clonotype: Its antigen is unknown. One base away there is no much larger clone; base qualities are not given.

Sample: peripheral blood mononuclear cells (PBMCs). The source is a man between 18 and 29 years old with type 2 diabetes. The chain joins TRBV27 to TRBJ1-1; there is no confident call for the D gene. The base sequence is TGTGCCTCATCGCCGCCAGCTCCTATGAGCACTGAAGCTTTCTTT. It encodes CASSPPAPMSTEAFF.